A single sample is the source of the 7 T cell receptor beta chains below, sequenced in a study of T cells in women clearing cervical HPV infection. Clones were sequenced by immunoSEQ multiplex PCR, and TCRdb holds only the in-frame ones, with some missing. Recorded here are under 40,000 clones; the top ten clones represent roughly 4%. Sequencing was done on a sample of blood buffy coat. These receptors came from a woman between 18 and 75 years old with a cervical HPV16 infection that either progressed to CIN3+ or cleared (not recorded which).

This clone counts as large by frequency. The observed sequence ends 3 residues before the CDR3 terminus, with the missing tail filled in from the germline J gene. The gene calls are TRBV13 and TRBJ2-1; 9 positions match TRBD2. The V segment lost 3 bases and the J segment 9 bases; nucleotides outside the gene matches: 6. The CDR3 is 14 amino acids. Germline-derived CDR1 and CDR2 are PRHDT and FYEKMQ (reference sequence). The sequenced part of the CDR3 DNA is TGTGCCAGCAGCTTGGCGGGAGGGCCGAGTGAG. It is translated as CASSLAGGPSE. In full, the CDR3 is CASSLAGGPSEQFF.

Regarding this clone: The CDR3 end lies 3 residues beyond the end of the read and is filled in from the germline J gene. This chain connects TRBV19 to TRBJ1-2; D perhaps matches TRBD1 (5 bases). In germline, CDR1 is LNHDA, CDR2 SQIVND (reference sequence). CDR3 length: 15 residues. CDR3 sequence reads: CASSAPRGLTDTYTF. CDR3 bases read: TGTGCCAGTAGTGCCCCGAGGGGACTCACAGATACC.

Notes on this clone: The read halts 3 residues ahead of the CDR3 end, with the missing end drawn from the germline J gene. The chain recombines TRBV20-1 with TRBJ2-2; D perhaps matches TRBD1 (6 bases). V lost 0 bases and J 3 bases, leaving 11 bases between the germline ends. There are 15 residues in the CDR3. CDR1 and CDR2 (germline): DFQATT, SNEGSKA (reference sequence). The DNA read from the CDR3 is TGCAGTGCTAGAGATCCCACAGGGTACACCGGGGAG. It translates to CSARDPTGYTGE. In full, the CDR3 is CSARDPTGYTGELFF.

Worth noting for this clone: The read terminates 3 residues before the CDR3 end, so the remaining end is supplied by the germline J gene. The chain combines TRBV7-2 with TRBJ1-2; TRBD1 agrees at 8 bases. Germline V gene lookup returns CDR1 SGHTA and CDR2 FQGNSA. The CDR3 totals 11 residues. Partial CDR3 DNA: TGTGCCAGCAGCTTACAGGGGGCC. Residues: CASSLQGA. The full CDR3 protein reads CASSLQGAYTF.

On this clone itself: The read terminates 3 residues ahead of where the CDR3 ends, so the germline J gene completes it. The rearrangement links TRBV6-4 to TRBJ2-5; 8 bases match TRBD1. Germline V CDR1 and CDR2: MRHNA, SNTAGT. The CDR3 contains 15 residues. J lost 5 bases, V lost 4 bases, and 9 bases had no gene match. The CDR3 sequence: CASSAFQGAIETQYF. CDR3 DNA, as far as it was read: TGTGCCAGCAGTGCATTTCAGGGGGCGATTGAGACC.

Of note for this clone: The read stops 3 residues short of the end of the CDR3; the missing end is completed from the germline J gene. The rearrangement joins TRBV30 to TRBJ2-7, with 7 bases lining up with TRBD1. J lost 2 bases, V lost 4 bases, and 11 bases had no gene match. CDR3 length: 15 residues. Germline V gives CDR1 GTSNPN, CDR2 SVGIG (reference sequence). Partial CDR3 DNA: TGTGCCTGGATAAGACAGGGTAGGGAACCCTACGAG. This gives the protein CAWIRQGREPYE. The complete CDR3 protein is CAWIRQGREPYEQYF.

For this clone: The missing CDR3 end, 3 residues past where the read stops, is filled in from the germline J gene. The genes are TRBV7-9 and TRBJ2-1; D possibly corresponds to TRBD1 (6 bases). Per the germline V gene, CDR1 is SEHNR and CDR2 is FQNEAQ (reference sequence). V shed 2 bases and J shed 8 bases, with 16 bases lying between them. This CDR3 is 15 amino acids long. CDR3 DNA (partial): TGTGCCAGCAGCTTAAGCGCGTGGGACACCGATGAG. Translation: CASSLSAWDTDE. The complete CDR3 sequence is CASSLSAWDTDEQFF.